This TCR beta chain was identified during a study of T cells in Graves' hyperthyroidism and ophthalmopathy (dated by TCRdb to about 2019). The study in broad terms: Peripheral blood samples were taken at the time of initial diagnosis, prior to any treatment. An independent validation cohort of 18 to 20 hyperthyroidism patients and approximately 15 patients who later progressed to ophthalmopathy tested prospective prediction of ophthalmopathy. Once sampling was done, hyperthyroidism patients were given methimazole at a starting dose of 30 mg daily, whereas ophthalmopathy patients were given high-dose intravenous methylprednisolone. To identify TCR V-J signatures that set the groups apart, the researchers used a discovery cohort of 100 patients, made up of under 50 with Graves' ophthalmopathy and 55 to 65 with stable Graves' hyperthyroidism. The 100 or so discovery patients were divided at random into training and test sets in a 7:3 ratio. Thyroid tissue and blood T-cell repertoires from six Graves' hyperthyroidism patients were also compared in the study. According to the paper, TCR Vbeta CDR3 sequencing was carried out on more than 120 peripheral blood samples, which came from some 41 ophthalmopathy, approximately 72 hyperthyroidism and about 17 progressor patients.

TCR beta CDR3 regions were amplified from RNA transcripts. For the first round of RT-PCR on the TCR CDR3, the HTBI primer set was used together with the Qiagen OneStep RT-PCR kit. Libraries were constructed in a second round of multiplex PCR, after which size selection and purification were performed. Paired-end sequencing of the libraries was performed with 100 bp reads on an Illumina HiSeq2000. The authors processed their data as follows. SOAPnuke was used to process the raw data, with reads discarded if the reads contained adapters or uncalled bases, had a mean Phred below 15, or lacked an exact constant-primer or identifier match. COPE v1.2.5 was used to merge the high-quality paired reads, and each unique nucleotide sequence was defined as a clonotype. Clonotypes were aligned to IMGT TRBV, TRBD and TRBJ reference segments using MiTCR v1.1. The analysis included only V-J combinations with a frequency above 0.0001, which together covered 99.2% of the repertoires. The TCS score was defined as F50 (clonal expansion) divided by E x V (chaos), with BLOSUM62-based TCRdist calculated between CDR3 peptides within each V-J. Welch's t-statistics and random forest reduced fewer than 550 V-J features to under 15, which were used in a naive Bayes classifier (R e1071). TCRdb trimmed public reads at Q25 via fastp, called clones via MiXCR and kept in-frame beta chains. Rows matching on CDR3 protein sequence are summarized as one entry with the most common DNA and genes. The V and J calls follow TCRdb's processing rather than the paper's. This sample lists roughly 200,000 distinct CDR3 sequences; approximately 16% were detected once. Roughly 55% of the sample comes from the top ten.

From cysteine to phenylalanine, the CDR3 is 17 amino acids long. CDR3 DNA is the only sequence kept; it has 51 bases, read in frame from the first base. From V the trimming removes 0 bases and from J it removes 2 bases, while the gene matches leave 5 bases of the junction unaccounted for. According to the germline V gene (reference sequence), CDR1 reads LGHDT and CDR2 reads YNNKEL. A patient counted as having stable Graves' hyperthyroidism if no progression to ophthalmopathy occurred over 18 months of follow-up. The hyperthyroidism patients were between 18 and 65 years old and newly diagnosed, with a disease duration of less than 2 months. Any patient with an uncontrolled infection, another autoimmune disease, pregnancy or lactation was excluded. Clinical symptoms, serum thyroxine and TRAb, thyroid ultrasound, and orbital computed tomography formed the basis for the diagnoses. PBMCs were separated from roughly 10 ml of fresh peripheral blood using Ficoll-Paque density gradient centrifugation. Total RNA was extracted using Trizol reagent, and RNA quality was assessed on an Agilent 2100 Bioanalyzer.

The full study reports these points: A 13 V-J signature model separated ophthalmopathy from stable hyperthyroidism, with nearly 90% sensitivity and around 84% specificity in cross-validation and 80%/75% in testing. In validation, the model predicted progression to ophthalmopathy a median of roughly 6.2 months before onset, with over 60% sensitivity and about 72% specificity. Sample size was not statistically predetermined, and investigators were not blinded to group allocation. Most expanded thyroid clonotypes (frequency above 0.001) were also found in blood, which suggests that blood repertoires may mirror thyroid immune responses.

The sample holds many counts of this clonotype. There is no known antigen for this receptor. Base-call qualities are not available, and no considerably larger clone is one nucleotide away. Sequenced sample: blood. The chain is made from TRBV3-1 and TRBJ1-5; 9 bases in between match TRBD1. This TCR came from a woman aged 45-65 years with Graves' hyperthyroidism. DNA sequence: TGTGCCAGCAGCCAAGATCTGACAGGGGGAGGCAATCAGCCCCAGCATTTT. The translation is CASSQDLTGGGNQPQHF.